This is a list of T cell receptor beta chains from one sample in a study of blood T cells in healthy people across ages. TCRdb itself ran the 5' RACE reads through MiXCR, one entry per CDR3 protein. The sample holds fewer than 900,000 distinct CDR3 sequences, roughly 45% seen once. Sequencing input: blood. Every receptor here comes from a woman aged 60 to 75 in good health. Each CDR3 is given with its conserved first and last residue. Each record gives: J gene, clone size, D gene, V gene, CDR3 DNA, CDR3 protein. D genes are given only for firm matches. The size entry is marked missing in some rows and otherwise reads once, few, many or a size class.

TRBJ2-5 few - TRBV14 TGTGCCAGCAGCCCACAGAGAGGGGAGACCCAGTACTTC CASSPQRGETQYF
TRBJ2-7 few - TRBV27 TGTGCCAGCAGGGCCCGGGAGACAGGGCACTACGAGCAGTACTTC CASRARETGHYEQYF
TRBJ2-5 few - TRBV20-1 TGCAGTGCCGCCAGGGGAGAGACCCAGTACTTC CSAARGETQYF
TRBJ2-3 few - TRBV20-1 TGCAGCACAGATACGCAGTATTTT CSTDTQYF
TRBJ1-5 - - TRBV21-1 TGTGCCAGCAGGCCCGGAGACAGTTCTAGCAATCAGCCCCAGCATTTT CASRPGDSSSNQPQHF
TRBJ2-5 few - TRBV30 TGTGCCTGGAGTGCCCCTGCCCTTCACGCTCCAGAGACCCAGTACTTC CAWSAPALHAPETQYF
TRBJ1-2 - - TRBV7-2 TGTGCCAGCAGCTTAAGCGGACGGGGTAACCATGGCTACACCTTC CASSLSGRGNHGYTF
TRBJ1-1 once TRBD1 TRBV30 TGTGCCTGGACTGCGACAGGGAGGACTGAAGCTTTCTTT CAWTATGRTEAFF
TRBJ1-2 - - TRBV2 TGTGCCAGCAGTGAACGTGCAGTCTATGGCTACACCTTC CASSERAVYGYTF
TRBJ1-2 few TRBD1 TRBV5-1 TGCGCCAGCAGCTTCAGCGGACAGGGCAACTATGGCTACACCTTC CASSFSGQGNYGYTF
TRBJ2-1 - - TRBV12-3/TRBV12-4 TGTGCCAGCAGTCCCCGGACAGCGCTCCATAGCTCCTACAATGAGCAGTTCTTC CASSPRTALHSSYNEQFF